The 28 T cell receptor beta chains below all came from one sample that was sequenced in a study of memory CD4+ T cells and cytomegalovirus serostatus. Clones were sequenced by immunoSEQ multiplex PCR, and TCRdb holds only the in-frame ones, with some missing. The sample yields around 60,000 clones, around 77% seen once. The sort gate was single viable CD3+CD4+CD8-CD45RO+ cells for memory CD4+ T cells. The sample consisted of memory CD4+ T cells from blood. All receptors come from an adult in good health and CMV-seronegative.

The CDR3 DNA follows: TGTGCCAGCAGCTTTAACAGGGACAAGTACTTC. Translation: CASSFNRDKYF. The chain uses TRBV7-2 and TRBJ2-4, with D possibly being TRBD1 (6 bases). The V gene's germline CDR1 is SGHTA and CDR2 FQGNSA. V lost 3 bases and J lost 14, with 11 bases in between. CDR3 size: 11 residues.

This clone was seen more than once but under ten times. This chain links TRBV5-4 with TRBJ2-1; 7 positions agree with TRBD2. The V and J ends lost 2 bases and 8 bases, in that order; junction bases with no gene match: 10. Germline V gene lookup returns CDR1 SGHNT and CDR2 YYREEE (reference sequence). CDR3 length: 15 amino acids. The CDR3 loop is CASSFKRGIIDEQFF. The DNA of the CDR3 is TGTGCCAGCAGCTTTAAGCGGGGTATTATCGATGAGCAGTTCTTC.

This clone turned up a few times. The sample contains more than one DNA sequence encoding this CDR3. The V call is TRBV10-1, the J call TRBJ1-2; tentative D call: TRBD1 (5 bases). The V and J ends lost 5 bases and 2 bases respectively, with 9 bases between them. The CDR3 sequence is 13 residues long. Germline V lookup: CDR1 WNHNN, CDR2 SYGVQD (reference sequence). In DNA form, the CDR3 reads TGCGCCAGCAGTCCTGGGGGGAACTATGGCTACACCTTC. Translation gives CASSPGGNYGYTF.

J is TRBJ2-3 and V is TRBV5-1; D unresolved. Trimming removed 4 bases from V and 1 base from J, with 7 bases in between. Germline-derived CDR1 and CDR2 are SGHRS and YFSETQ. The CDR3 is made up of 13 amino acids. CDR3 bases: TGCGCCAGCAGCAGCCCTCGCACAGATACGCAGTATTTT. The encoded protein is CASSSPRTDTQYF.

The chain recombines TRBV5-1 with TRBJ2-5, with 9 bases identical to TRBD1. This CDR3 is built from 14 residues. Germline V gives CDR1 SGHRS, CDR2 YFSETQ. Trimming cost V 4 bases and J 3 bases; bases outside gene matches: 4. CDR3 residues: CASSRTGAEETQYF. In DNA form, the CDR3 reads TGCGCCAGCAGCCGGACAGGGGCCGAAGAGACCCAGTACTTC.

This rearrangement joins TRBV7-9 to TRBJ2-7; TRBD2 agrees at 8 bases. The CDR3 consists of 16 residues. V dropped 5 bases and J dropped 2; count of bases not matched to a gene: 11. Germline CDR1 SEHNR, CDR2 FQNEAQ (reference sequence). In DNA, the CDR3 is TGTGCCAGCAGCGCCCCCGGGGGGGGACTGGCCTACGAGCAGTACTTC. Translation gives CASSAPGGGLAYEQYF. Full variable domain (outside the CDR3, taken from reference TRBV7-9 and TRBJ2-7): DTGVSQNPRHKITKRGQNVTFRCDPISEHNRLYWYRQTLGQGPEFLTYFQNEAQLEKSRLLSDRFSAERPKGSFSTLEIQRTEQGDSAMYLCASSAPGGGLAYEQYFGPGTRLTVT.

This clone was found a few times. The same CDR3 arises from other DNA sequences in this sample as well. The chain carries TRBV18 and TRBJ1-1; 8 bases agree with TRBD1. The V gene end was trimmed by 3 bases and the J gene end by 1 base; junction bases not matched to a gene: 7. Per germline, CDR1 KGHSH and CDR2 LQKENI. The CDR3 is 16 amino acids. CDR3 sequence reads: CASSPPNGQGNTEAFF. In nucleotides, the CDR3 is TGTGCCAGCTCACCTCCGAACGGACAGGGGAACACTGAAGCTTTCTTT. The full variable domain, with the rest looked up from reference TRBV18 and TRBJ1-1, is NAGVMQNPRHLVRRRGQEARLRCSPMKGHSHVYWYRQLPEEGLKFMVYLQKENIIDESGMPKERFSAEFPKEGPSILRIQQVVRGDSAAYFCASSPPNGQGNTEAFFGQGTRLTVV.

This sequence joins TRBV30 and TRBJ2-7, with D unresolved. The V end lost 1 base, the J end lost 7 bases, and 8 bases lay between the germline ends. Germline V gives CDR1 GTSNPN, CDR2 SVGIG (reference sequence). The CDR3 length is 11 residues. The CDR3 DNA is TGTGCCTGGAGTGGGACCTTAGAGCAGTACTTC. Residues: CAWSGTLEQYF.

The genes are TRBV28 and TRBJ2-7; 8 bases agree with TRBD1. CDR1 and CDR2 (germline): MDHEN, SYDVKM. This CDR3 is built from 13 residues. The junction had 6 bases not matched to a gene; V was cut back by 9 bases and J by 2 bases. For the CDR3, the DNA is TGTGCCAGTGCACAGGGGGGCCCCTACGAGCAGTACTTC. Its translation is CASAQGGPYEQYF.

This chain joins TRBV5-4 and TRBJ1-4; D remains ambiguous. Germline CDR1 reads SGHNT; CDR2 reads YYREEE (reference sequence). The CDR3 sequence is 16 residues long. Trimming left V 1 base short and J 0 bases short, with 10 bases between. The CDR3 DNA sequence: TGTGCCAGCAGCTTGTTTTTGGATGCAACTAATGAAAAACTGTTTTTT. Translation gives CASSLFLDATNEKLFF.

The CDR3 nucleotides are TGTGCCAGCAGCATAACTAGCGGGAGGGCCGGGGACAATGAGCAGTTCTTC. Amino acid sequence: CASSITSGRAGDNEQFF. The chain combines TRBV7-2 with TRBJ2-1; 13 bases fit TRBD2. Germline loops: CDR1 SGHTA, CDR2 FQGNSA. The V segment lost 5 bases and the J segment 5 bases; nucleotides outside the gene matches: 9. The length of the CDR3 is 17 residues. Supplemented by reference TRBV7-2 and TRBJ2-1, the full variable domain reads GAGVSQSPSNKVTEKGKDVELRCDPISGHTALYWYRQSLGQGLEFLIYFQGNSAPDKSGLPSDRFSAERTGGSVSTLTIQRTQQEDSAVYLCASSITSGRAGDNEQFFGPGTRLTVL.

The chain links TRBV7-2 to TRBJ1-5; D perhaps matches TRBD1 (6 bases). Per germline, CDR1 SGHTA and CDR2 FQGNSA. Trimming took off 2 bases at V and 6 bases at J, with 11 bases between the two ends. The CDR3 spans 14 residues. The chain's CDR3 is CASSLMGGGQPQHF. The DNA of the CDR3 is TGTGCCAGCAGCTTAATGGGGGGCGGTCAGCCCCAGCATTTT.

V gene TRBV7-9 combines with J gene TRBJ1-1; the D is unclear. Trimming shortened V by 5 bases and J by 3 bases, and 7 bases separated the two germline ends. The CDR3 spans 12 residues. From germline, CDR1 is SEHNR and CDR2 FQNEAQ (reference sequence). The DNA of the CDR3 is TGTGCCAGCAGCAACCGGGACACTGAAGCTTTCTTT. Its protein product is CASSNRDTEAFF.

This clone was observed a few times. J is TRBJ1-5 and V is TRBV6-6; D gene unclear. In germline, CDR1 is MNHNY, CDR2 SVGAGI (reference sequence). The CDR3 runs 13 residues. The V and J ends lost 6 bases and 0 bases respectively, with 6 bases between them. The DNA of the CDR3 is TGTGCCAGCAGCGGGAGTAGCAATCAGCCCCAGCATTTT. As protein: CASSGSSNQPQHF.

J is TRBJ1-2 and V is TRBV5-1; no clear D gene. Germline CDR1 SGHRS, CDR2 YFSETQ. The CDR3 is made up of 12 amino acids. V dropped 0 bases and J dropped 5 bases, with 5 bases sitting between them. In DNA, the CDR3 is TGCGCCAGCAGCTTGGACCAGTATGGCTACACCTTC. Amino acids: CASSLDQYGYTF.

Here the CDR3 reads CASSSGQGGTGELFF. The CDR3 region has the DNA TGTGCCAGCAGCTCGGGACAGGGGGGAACCGGGGAGCTGTTTTTT. This rearrangement joins TRBV7-6 to TRBJ2-2, with TRBD1 identical over 11 bases. Germline CDR1 reads SGHVS; CDR2 reads FNYEAQ. The CDR3 totals 15 residues. V trimming: 4 bases; J trimming: 5 bases; junction bases outside the gene matches: 3.

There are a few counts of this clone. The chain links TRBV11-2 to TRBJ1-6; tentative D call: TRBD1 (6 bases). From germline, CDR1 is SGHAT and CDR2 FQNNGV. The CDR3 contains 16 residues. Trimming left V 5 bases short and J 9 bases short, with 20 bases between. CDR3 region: CASSARTELQVSPLHF. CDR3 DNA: TGTGCCAGCAGCGCCCGGACAGAATTACAGGTTTCACCCCTCCACTTT.

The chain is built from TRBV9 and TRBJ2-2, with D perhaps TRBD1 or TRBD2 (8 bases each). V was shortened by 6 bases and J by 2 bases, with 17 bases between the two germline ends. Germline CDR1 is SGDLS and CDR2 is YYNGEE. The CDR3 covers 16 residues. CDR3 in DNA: TGTGCCAGCACCCGGGGGGGACAGGTCAACACCGGGGAGCTGTTTTTT. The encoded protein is CASTRGGQVNTGELFF.

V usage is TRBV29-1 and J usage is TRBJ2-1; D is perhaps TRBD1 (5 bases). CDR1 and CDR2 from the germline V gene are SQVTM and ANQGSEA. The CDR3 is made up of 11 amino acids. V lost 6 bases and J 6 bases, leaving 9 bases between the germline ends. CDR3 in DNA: TGCAGCGTACGAAGGGGCAATGAGCAGTTCTTC. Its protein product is CSVRRGNEQFF.

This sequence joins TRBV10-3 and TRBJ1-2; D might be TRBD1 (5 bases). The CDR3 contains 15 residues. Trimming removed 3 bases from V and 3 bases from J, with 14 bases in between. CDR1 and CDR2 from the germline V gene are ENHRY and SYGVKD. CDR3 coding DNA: TGTGCCATCAGTGACCAGGGTGCCGGGGACTATGGCTACACCTTC. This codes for CAISDQGAGDYGYTF.

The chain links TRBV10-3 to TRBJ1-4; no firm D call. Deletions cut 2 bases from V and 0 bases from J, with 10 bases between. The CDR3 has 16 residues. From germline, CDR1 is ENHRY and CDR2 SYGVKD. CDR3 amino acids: CAISEGIRATNEKLFF. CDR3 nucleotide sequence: TGTGCCATCAGTGAGGGGATACGTGCAACTAATGAAAAACTGTTTTTT.

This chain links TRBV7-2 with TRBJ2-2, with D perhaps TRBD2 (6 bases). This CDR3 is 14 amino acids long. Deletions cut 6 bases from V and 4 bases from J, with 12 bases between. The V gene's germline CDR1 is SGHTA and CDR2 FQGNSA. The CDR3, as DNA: TGTGCCAGCAGTGGCGGGATTGGCACCGGGGAGCTGTTTTTT. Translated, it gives CASSGGIGTGELFF.

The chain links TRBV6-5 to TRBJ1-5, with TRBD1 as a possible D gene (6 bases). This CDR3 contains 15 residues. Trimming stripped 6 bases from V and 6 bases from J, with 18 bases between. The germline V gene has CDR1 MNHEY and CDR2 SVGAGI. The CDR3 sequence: CASRLDSQRGQPQHF. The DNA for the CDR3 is TGTGCCAGCAGACTGGACAGCCAGCGAGGTCAGCCCCAGCATTTT.

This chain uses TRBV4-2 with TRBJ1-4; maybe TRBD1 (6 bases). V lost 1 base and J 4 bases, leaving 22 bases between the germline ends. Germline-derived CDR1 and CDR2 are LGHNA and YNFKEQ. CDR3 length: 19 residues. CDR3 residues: CASSQGNGGAQRSNEKLFF. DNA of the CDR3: TGTGCCAGCAGCCAAGGAAACGGGGGCGCGCAGAGGAGTAATGAAAAACTGTTTTTT.

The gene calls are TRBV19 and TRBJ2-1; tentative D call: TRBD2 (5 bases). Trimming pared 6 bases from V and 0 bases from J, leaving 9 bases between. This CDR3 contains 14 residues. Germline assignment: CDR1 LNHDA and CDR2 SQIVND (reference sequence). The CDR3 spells CASSGVSSYNEQFF. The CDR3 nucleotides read TGTGCCAGTAGCGGGGTAAGCTCCTACAATGAGCAGTTCTTC. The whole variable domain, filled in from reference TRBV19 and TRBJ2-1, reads DGGITQSPKYLFRKEGQNVTLSCEQNLNHDAMYWYRQDPGQGLRLIYYSQIVNDFQKGDIAEGYSVSREKKESFPLTVTSAQKNPTAFYLCASSGVSSYNEQFFGPGTRLTVL.

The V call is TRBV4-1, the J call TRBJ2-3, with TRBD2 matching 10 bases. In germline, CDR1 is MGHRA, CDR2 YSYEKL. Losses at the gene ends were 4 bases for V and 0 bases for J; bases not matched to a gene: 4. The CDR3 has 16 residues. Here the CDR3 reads CASSRLSGGSTDTQYF. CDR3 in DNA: TGCGCCAGCAGCCGACTTAGCGGGGGGAGCACAGATACGCAGTATTTT.

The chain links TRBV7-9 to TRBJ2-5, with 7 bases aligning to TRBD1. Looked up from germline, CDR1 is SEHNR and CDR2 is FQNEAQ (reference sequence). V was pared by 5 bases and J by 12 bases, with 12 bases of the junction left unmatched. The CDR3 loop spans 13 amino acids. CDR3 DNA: TGTGCCAGCAGCCTTACCTTGACAGGGTTAGAGTACTTC. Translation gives CASSLTLTGLEYF.

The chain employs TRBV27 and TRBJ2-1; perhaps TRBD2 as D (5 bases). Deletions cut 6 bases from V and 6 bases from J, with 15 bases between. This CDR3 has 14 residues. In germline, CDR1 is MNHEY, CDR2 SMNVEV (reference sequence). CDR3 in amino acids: CASRSLAGVNEQFF. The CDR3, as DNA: TGTGCCAGCAGGAGTCTAGCTGGGGTCAATGAGCAGTTCTTC.